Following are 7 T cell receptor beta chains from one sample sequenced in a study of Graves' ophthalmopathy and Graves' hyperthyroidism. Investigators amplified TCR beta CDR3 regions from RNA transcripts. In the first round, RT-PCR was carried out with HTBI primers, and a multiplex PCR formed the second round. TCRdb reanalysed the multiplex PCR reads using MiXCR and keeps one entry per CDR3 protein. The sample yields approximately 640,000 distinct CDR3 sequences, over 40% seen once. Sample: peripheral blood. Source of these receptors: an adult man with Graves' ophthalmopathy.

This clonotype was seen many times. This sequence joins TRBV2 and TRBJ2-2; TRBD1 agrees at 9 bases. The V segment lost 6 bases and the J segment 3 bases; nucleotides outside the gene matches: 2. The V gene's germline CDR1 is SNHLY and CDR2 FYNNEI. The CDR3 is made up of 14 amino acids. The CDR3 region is CASRDRGYTGELFF. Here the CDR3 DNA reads TGTGCCAGCAGGGACAGGGGTTACACCGGGGAGCTGTTTTTT.

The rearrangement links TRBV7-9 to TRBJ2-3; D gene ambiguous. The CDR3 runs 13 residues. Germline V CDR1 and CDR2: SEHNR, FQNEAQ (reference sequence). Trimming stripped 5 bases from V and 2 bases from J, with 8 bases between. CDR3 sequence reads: CASSPRLTDTQYF. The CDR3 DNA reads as TGTGCCAGCAGCCCCCGCCTCACAGATACGCAGTATTTT.

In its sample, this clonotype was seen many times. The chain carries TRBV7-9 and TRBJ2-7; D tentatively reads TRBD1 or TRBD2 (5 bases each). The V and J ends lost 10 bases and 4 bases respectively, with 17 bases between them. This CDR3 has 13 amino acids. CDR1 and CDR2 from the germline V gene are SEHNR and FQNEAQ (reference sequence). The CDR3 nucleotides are TGTGCCACCAACCGGGACCGCACTTACGAGCAGTACTTC. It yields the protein CATNRDRTYEQYF.

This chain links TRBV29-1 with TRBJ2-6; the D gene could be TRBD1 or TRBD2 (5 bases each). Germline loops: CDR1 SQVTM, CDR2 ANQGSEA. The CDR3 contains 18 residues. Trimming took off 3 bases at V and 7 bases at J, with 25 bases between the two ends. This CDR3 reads CSVDRRTLGRLGANVLTF. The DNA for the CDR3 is TGCAGCGTTGATAGGCGTACGCTGGGACGGCTCGGAGCCAACGTCCTGACTTTC. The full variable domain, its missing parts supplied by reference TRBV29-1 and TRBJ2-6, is SAVISQKPSRDICQRGTSLTIQCQVDSQVTMMFWYRQQPGQSLTLIATANQGSEATYESGFVIDKFPISRPNLTFSTLTVSNMSPEDSSIYLCSVDRRTLGRLGANVLTFGAGSRLTVL.

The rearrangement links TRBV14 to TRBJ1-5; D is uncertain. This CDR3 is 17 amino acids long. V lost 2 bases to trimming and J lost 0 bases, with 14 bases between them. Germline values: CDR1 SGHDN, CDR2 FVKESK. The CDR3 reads CASSQPRVGYSNQPQHF. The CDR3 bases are TGTGCCAGCAGCCAACCTCGGGTAGGGTATAGCAATCAGCCCCAGCATTTT.

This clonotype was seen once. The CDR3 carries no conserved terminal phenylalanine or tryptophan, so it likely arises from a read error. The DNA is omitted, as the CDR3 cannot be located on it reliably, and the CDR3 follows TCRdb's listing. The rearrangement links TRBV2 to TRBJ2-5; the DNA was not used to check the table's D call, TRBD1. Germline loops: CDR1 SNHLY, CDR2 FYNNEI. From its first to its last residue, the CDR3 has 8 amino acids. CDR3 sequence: CASSGQGY.

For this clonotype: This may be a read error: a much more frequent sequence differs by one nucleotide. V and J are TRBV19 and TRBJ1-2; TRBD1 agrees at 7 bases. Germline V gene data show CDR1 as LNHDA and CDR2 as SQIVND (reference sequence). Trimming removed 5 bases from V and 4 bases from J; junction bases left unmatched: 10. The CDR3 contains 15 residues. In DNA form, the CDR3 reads TGTGCCAGTAGTGCCGGGGACAGACCCTCCTATGGCTACACCTTC. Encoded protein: CASSAGDRPSYGYTF.